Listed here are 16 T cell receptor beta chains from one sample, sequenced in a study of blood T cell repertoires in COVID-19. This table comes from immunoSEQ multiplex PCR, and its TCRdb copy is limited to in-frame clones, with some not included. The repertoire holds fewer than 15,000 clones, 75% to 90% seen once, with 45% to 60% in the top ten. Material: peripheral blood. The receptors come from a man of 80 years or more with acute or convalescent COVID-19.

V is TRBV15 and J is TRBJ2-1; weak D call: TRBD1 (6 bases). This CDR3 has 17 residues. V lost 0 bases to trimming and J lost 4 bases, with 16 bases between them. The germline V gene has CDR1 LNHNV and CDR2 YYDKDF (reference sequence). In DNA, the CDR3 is TGTGCCACCAGCAGAGAGTTAGGGGGAGTCGTTTACAATGAGCAGTTCTTC. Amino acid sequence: CATSRELGGVVYNEQFF.

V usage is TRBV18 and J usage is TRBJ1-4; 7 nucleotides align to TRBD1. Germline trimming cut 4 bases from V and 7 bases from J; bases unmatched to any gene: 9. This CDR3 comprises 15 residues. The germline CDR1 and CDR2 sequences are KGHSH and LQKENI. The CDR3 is CASSLNTGVTEKLFF. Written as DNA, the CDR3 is TGTGCCAGCTCACTAAATACAGGGGTAACTGAAAAACTGTTTTTT.

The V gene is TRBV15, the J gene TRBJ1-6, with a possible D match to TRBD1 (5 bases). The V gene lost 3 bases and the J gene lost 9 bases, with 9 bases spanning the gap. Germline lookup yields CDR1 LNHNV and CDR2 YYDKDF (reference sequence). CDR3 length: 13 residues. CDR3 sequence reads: CATSSFRVSPLHF. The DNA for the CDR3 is TGTGCCACCAGCAGCTTCAGGGTTTCACCCCTCCACTTT.

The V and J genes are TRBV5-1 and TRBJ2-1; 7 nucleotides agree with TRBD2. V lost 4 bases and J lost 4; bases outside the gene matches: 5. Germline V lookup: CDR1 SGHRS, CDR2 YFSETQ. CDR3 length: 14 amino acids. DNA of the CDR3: TGCGCCAGCAGCGACAGCGGGGTATACAATGAGCAGTTCTTC. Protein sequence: CASSDSGVYNEQFF. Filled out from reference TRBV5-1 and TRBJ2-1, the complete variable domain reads KAGVTQTPRYLIKTRGQQVTLSCSPISGHRSVSWYQQTPGQGLQFLFEYFSETQRNKGNFPGRFSGRQFSNSRSEMNVSTLELGDSALYLCASSDSGVYNEQFFGPGTRLTVL.

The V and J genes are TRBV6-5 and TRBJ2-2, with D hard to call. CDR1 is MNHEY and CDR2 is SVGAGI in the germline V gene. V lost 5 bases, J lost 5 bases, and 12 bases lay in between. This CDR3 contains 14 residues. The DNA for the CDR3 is TGTGCCAGCAGTCCCCGTGCTAGTACCGGGGAGCTGTTTTTT. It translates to CASSPRASTGELFF.

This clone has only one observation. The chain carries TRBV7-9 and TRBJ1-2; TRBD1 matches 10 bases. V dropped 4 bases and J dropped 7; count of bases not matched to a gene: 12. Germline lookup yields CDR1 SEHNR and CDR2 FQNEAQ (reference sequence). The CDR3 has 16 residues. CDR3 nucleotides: TGTGCCAGCAGCTCCGTAACCGACAGGGGGCTTGGTGGCTACACCTTC. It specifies CASSSVTDRGLGGYTF.

The CDR3 DNA reads TGTGCCAGCAGCTTTCAGGATACGCAGTATTTT. Its translation: CASSFQDTQYF. The chain employs TRBV5-6 and TRBJ2-3; the D is unclear. The CDR3 is 11 residues long. Germline V lookup: CDR1 SGHDT, CDR2 YYEEEE. The V gene lost 2 bases and the J gene lost 6 bases, with 4 bases spanning the gap.

CDR3 coding DNA: TGTGCCAGCAGCTCGTCGGGACTAGCGGGCGCCCAGTACTTC. Translating gives CASSSSGLAGAQYF. This sequence joins TRBV7-2 and TRBJ2-5; 12 bases map to TRBD2. The germline CDR1 and CDR2 sequences are SGHTA and FQGNSA. The CDR3 spans 14 residues. The V gene end was trimmed by 4 bases and the J gene end by 9 bases; junction bases not matched to a gene: 6. The full variable domain, its missing parts supplied by reference TRBV7-2 and TRBJ2-5, is GAGVSQSPSNKVTEKGKDVELRCDPISGHTALYWYRQSLGQGLEFLIYFQGNSAPDKSGLPSDRFSAERTGGSVSTLTIQRTQQEDSAVYLCASSSSGLAGAQYFGPGTRLLVL.

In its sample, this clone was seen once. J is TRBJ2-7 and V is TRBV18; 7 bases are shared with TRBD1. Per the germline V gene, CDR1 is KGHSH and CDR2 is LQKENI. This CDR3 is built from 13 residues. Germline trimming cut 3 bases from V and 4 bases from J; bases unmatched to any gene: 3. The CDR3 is CASSPDRTYEQYF. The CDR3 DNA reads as TGTGCCAGCTCACCGGACAGGACTTACGAGCAGTACTTC.

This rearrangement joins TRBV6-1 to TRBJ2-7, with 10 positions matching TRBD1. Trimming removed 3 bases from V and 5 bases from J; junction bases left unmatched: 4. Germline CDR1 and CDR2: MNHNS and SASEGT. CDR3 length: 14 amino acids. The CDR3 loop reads CASSETGGRDEQYF. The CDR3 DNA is TGTGCCAGCAGTGAGACAGGGGGCAGGGACGAGCAGTACTTC.

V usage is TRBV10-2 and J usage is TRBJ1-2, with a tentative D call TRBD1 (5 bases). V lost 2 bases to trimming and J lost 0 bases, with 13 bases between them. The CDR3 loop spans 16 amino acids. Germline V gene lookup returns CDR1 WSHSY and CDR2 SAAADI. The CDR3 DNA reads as TGCGCCAGCAGTGAGGGGGGGATGGGAGCTAACTATGGCTACACCTTC. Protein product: CASSEGGMGANYGYTF.

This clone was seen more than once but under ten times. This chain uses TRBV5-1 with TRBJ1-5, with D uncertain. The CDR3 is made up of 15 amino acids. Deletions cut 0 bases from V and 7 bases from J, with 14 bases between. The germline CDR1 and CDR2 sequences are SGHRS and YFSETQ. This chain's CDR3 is CASSLAPGSTQPQHF. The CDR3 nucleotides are TGCGCCAGCAGCTTGGCTCCAGGCTCGACGCAGCCCCAGCATTTT. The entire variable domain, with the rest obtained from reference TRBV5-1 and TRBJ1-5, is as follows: KAGVTQTPRYLIKTRGQQVTLSCSPISGHRSVSWYQQTPGQGLQFLFEYFSETQRNKGNFPGRFSGRQFSNSRSEMNVSTLELGDSALYLCASSLAPGSTQPQHFGDGTRLSIL.

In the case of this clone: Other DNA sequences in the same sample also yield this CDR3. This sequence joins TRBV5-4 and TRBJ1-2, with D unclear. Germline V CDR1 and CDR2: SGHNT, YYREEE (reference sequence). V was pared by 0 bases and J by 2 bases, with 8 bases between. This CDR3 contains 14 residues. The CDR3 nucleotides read TGTGCCAGCAGCTTGGGAGGTACCAACTATGGCTACACCTTC. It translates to CASSLGGTNYGYTF.

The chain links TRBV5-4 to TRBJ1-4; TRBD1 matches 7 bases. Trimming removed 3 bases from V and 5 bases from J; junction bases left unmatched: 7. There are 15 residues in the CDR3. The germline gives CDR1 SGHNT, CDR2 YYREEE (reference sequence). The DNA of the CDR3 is TGTGCCAGCAGCTACGCAGGCAGGGGGAATGAAAAACTGTTTTTT. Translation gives CASSYAGRGNEKLFF. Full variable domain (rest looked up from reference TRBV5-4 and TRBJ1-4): ETGVTQSPTHLIKTRGQQVTLRCSSQSGHNTVSWYQQALGQGPQFIFQYYREEENGRGNFPPRFSGLQFPNYSSELNVNALELDDSALYLCASSYAGRGNEKLFFGSGTQLSVL.

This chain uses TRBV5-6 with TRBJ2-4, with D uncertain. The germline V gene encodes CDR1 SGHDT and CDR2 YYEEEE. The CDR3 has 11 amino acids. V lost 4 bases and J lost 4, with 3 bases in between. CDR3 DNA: TGTGCCAGCAGCCTTAAAAACATTCAGTACTTC. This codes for CASSLKNIQYF.

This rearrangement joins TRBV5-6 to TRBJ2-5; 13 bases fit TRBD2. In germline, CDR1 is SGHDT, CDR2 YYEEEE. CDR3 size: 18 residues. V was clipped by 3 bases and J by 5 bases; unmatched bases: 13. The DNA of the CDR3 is TGTGCCAGCAGCTCTGAACCCTGGACTAGCGGGAGTCTTGAGACCCAGTACTTC. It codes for CASSSEPWTSGSLETQYF. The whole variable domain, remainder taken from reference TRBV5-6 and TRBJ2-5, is DAGVTQSPTHLIKTRGQQVTLRCSPKSGHDTVSWYQQALGQGPQFIFQYYEEEERQRGNFPDRFSGHQFPNYSSELNVNALLLGDSALYLCASSSEPWTSGSLETQYFGPGTRLLVL.